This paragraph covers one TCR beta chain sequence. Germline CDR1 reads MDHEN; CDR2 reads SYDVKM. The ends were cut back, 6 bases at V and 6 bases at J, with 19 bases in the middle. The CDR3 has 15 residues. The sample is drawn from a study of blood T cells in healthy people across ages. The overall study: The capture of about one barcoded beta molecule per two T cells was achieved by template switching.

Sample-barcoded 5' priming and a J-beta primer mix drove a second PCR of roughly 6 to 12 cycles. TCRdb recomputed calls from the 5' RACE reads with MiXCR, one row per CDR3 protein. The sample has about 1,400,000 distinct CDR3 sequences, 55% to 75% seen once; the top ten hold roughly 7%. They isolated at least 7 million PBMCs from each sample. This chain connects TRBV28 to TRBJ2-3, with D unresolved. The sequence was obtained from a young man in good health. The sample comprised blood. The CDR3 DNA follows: TGTGCCAGCAGCCTACCCGGTCGCCTCGGGGATACGCAGTATTTT. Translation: CASSLPGRLGDTQYF.